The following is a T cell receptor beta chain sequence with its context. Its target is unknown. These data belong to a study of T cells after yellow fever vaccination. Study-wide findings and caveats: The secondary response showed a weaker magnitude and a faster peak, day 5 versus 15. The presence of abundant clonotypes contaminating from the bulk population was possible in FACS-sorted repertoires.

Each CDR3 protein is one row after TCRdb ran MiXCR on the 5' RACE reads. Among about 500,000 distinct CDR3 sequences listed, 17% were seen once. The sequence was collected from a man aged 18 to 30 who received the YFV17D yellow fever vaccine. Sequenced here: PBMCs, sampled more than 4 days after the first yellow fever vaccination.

The CDR3 spells CASRRNPPRSETQYF. In nucleotides, the CDR3 is TGTGCCAGCAGGCGAAACCCCCCCAGGAGTGAGACCCAGTACTTC. The chain is built from TRBV6-2 or TRBV6-3 and TRBJ2-5; D remains unclear. V lost 6 bases, J lost 5 bases, and 19 bases lay in between. The CDR3 covers 15 residues. Germline assignment: CDR1 MNHEY and CDR2 SVGEGT.